This T cell receptor beta chain appears in the sequencing data of a study of cytomegalovirus exposure and HLA in healthy donors. On this clone itself: Its antigen is unidentified.

CDR3 length: 13 residues. Germline V gives CDR1 SGDLS, CDR2 YYNGEE. Trimming removed 4 bases at V and 2 bases at J, with 9 bases between. A multiplex PCR was run with 60 Vbeta primers and 13 Jbeta primers. TCRdb's table, derived via immunoSEQ multiplex PCR, lists solely in-frame clones and lacks some. The repertoire holds fewer than 300,000 clones, with 75% to 90% as singletons. Study results and limitations: Researchers left out some V segments, among them TRBV6-2 and TRBV6-3, as indistinguishable.

This rearrangement joins TRBV9 to TRBJ2-5; possibly TRBD2 for D (6 bases). The sequence came from a man aged 40-49 years in good health and CMV-seropositive. Sequenced: PBMCs. The CDR3, as DNA: TGTGCCAGCAGCCGGGACTCGCAAGAGACCCAGTACTTC. This codes for CASSRDSQETQYF.